The source of this T cell receptor (beta chain) is a study of blood T cell repertoires in COVID-19. Across the study: PBMCs, B-cell-depleted T cells, or T cells provided the cDNA or gDNA that made up the material.

Original analysis: Amplification from reference gene primers served as the basis for estimated nucleated cell counts. The assay was immunoSEQ multiplex PCR, and TCRdb's table has in-frame clones only and misses some. V and J calls plus clone size are reproduced from that table; the DNA served to infer D and trimming. Of under 300,000 clones in the sample, roughly 82% were seen once. Germline lookup yields CDR1 MDHEN and CDR2 SYDVKM. The CDR3 runs to 14 residues. The ends were cut back, 6 bases at V and 11 bases at J, with 20 bases in the middle. The TCR was taken from a woman of 80 years or more with active or convalescent COVID-19. Sequences were obtained from peripheral blood. This sequence joins TRBV28 and TRBJ1-5; D is perhaps TRBD1 (6 bases). Here the CDR3 reads CASRLGQFISTQHF. Written as DNA, the CDR3 is TGTGCCAGCAGACTAGGACAGTTTATCTCGACCCAGCATTTT.